A single sample is the source of the 14 T cell receptor beta chains below, sequenced in a study of blood T cell repertoires in COVID-19. Produced via immunoSEQ multiplex PCR; TCRdb's table is partial and in-frame only. Counted here are more than 80,000 clones, 70% to 90% occurring once; the ten biggest clones make up approximately 20%. Sample: peripheral blood. Every receptor here comes from an older woman with COVID-19, enrolled during active disease.

J is TRBJ2-7 and V is TRBV2, with D uncertain. V was clipped by 4 bases and J by 2 bases, with 9 bases between them. The germline CDR1 and CDR2 sequences are SNHLY and FYNNEI. The CDR3 is made up of 13 amino acids. The CDR3 sequence: CASSATETYEQYF. CDR3 sequence (DNA): TGTGCCAGCAGTGCTACAGAAACCTACGAGCAGTACTTC. Looking up the rest from reference TRBV2 and TRBJ2-7 gives the full variable domain: EPEVTQTPSHQVTQMGQEVILRCVPISNHLYFYWYRQILGQKVEFLVSFYNNEISEKSEIFDDQFSVERPDGSNFTLKIRSTKLEDSAMYFCASSATETYEQYFGPGTRLTVT.

In the case of this clone: At one boundary the junction diverges from the germline segment, which might be a read error. The chain has TRBV28 and TRBJ1-2; D is possibly TRBD1 (5 bases). The CDR3 is 15 residues long. Germline-derived CDR1 and CDR2 are MDHEN and SYDVKM. DNA of the CDR3: TGTGCCAGCAGTTTATTCCAGGGTAGGAACTCTGGCTACACCTTC. Encoded protein: CASSLFQGRNSGYTF.

This clone was recorded a few times. This chain connects TRBV7-2 to TRBJ2-3, with unresolved D. The CDR3 length is 13 residues. Germline CDR1 and CDR2: SGHTA and FQGNSA. V was clipped by 1 base and J by 7 bases, with 9 bases between them. This chain's CDR3 is CASSLDQANTQYF. The CDR3 region has the DNA TGTGCCAGCAGCTTAGACCAGGCAAATACGCAGTATTTT.

In this sample, this clone turned up a few times. DNA for the CDR3: TGTGCCAGCAGCCCCCCGCTGGGCTATGGACAGGGGAATGAGCAGTTCTTC. Its protein is CASSPPLGYGQGNEQFF. The rearrangement links TRBV7-2 to TRBJ2-1; 9 bases map to TRBD1. V was pared by 5 bases and J by 7 bases, with 15 bases of the junction left unmatched. The CDR3 is made up of 17 amino acids. CDR1 and CDR2 (germline): SGHTA, FQGNSA. Using reference TRBV7-2 and TRBJ2-1 for the parts outside the CDR3, the full variable domain is GAGVSQSPSNKVTEKGKDVELRCDPISGHTALYWYRQSLGQGLEFLIYFQGNSAPDKSGLPSDRFSAERTGGSVSTLTIQRTQQEDSAVYLCASSPPLGYGQGNEQFFGPGTRLTVL.

The chain is built from TRBV19 and TRBJ1-5, with 10 bases aligning to TRBD1. Germline V gene lookup returns CDR1 LNHDA and CDR2 SQIVND (reference sequence). V trimming: 5 bases; J trimming: 2 bases; junction bases outside the gene matches: 3. The CDR3 loop spans 15 amino acids. The CDR3 loop is CASSSTGGGNQPQHF. The CDR3, as DNA: TGTGCCAGTAGTTCGACAGGGGGCGGCAATCAGCCCCAGCATTTT.

The gene calls are TRBV28 and TRBJ2-7; tentatively, D is TRBD2 (6 bases). Germline V gene sequence: CDR1 MDHEN, CDR2 SYDVKM. CDR3 length: 14 residues. V was trimmed by 6 bases and J by 3 bases, leaving 15 bases between them. The CDR3 DNA follows: TGTGCCAGCAGGCCCGCGGGGCTCCGCTACGAGCAGTACTTC. Protein product: CASRPAGLRYEQYF.

V gene TRBV30 combines with J gene TRBJ1-5, with 7 nucleotides matching TRBD1. The CDR3 covers 13 residues. Per germline, CDR1 GTSNPN and CDR2 SVGIG (reference sequence). With 5 bases clipped from V and 4 bases from J, the junction kept 5 bases outside the gene matches. The DNA for the CDR3 is TGTGCCTGGGATGGGGACAGTAATCAGCCCCAGCATTTT. Amino acids: CAWDGDSNQPQHF.

There are a few counts of this clone. The chain carries TRBV6-5 and TRBJ1-2; 9 positions agree with TRBD1. V dropped 0 bases and J dropped 7; count of bases not matched to a gene: 6. Germline assignment: CDR1 MNHEY and CDR2 SVGAGI. The CDR3 spans 15 residues. In DNA form, the CDR3 reads TGTGCCAGCAGTTACTCCGACAGGGGGAGGATTGGCTACACCTTC. Protein sequence: CASSYSDRGRIGYTF.

This chain connects TRBV19 to TRBJ1-2, with D maybe TRBD1 (6 bases). CDR1 and CDR2 (germline): LNHDA, SQIVND (reference sequence). V gave up 5 bases and J gave up 6 bases, with 13 bases separating them. The CDR3 contains 13 residues. CDR3 protein: CASSPGQRHGYTF. CDR3 sequence (DNA): TGTGCCAGTAGTCCAGGACAGCGTCATGGCTACACCTTC.

V is TRBV19 and J is TRBJ2-5, with 7 positions matching TRBD2. The CDR3 totals 15 residues. Per the germline V gene, CDR1 is LNHDA and CDR2 is SQIVND (reference sequence). The trim removed 6 bases at V and 5 bases at J, leaving 12 bases unmatched. The CDR3 is CASSPHETGGETQYF. The CDR3 bases are TGTGCCAGTAGCCCTCATGAAACGGGAGGTGAGACCCAGTACTTC.

V usage is TRBV4-1 and J usage is TRBJ1-3, with D hard to call. The V end was cut by 4 bases, the J end by 3 bases, with 4 bases between. This CDR3 spans 12 amino acids. CDR1 is MGHRA and CDR2 is YSYEKL in the germline V gene. CDR3 DNA sequence: TGCGCCAGCAGCCCCAGTGGAAACACCATATATTTT. It codes for CASSPSGNTIYF.

The chain carries TRBV4-1 and TRBJ1-4, with TRBD1 matching 11 bases. Per germline, CDR1 MGHRA and CDR2 YSYEKL. CDR3 length: 16 amino acids. V shed 1 base and J 10 bases; nucleotides not matched to a gene: 8. Here the CDR3 DNA reads TGCGCCAGCAGCCAAGGTCCGGGACAGGGGGTAGGAAAACTGTTTTTT. It encodes CASSQGPGQGVGKLFF.

The V and J genes are TRBV3-1 (or the pseudogene TRBV3-2) and TRBJ1-5; D not certain. The V end was cut by 3 bases, the J end by 1 base, with 7 bases between. The germline V gene encodes CDR1 LGHDT and CDR2 YNNKEL (reference sequence). CDR3 size: 14 residues. CDR3 sequence reads: CASSQFSSNQPQHF. CDR3 in DNA: TGTGCCAGCAGCCAGTTTTCAAGCAATCAGCCCCAGCATTTT.

The chain is built from TRBV7-9 and TRBJ2-1, with D maybe TRBD1 (5 bases). V was clipped by 3 bases and J by 1 base, with 13 bases between them. This CDR3 spans 16 amino acids. Germline V gives CDR1 SEHNR, CDR2 FQNEAQ (reference sequence). The chain's CDR3 is CASSLWGANSYNEQFF. In DNA form, the CDR3 reads TGTGCCAGCAGCTTGTGGGGCGCCAATTCCTACAATGAGCAGTTCTTC.